The clone carrying this T cell receptor beta chain was observed once. Its antigen is unidentified. Unsorted material relied on some 90 million PBMCs as the source of genomic DNA. About 30,000 T cell genomes, or approximately 290 ng DNA, went into unsorted PBMC replicate PCRs. The repertoire was sequenced with immunoSEQ multiplex PCR; TCRdb's copy has only in-frame clones and lacks some. The sample includes some 470,000 clones, 75% to 85% of them seen just once. The data are from a study of shared clonotypes between healthy human individuals. General observations from the study: The represented genetic and exposure-history diversity was limited by the small number of donors.

CDR3 length: 14 residues. What was sequenced was PBMCs. This TCR came from a woman aged 40 to 50 in good health. Some clones in this sample may be carry-over from other donors' samples. The rearrangement joins TRBV12-2 to TRBJ2-7; TRBD2, the D gene given by the table, was not confirmed from the DNA. TRBV12-2 counts as a pseudogene. In nucleotides, the CDR3 is TGTGCAAGCCCTAGGACTAGCCCTACGTACGAGCAGTACTTC. Its protein product is CASPRTSPTYEQYF.